The present TCR beta chain was sequenced within a study of OX40 agonist ivuxolimab in advanced cancers. Study observations and caveats: Clonal expansion among partial responders at 0.1-3.0 mg/kg ranked near the lowest. CD8+ T cells (on average) carried more expanded clones than CD4+ T cells. Within 6 weeks, CD4+ and CD8+ blood T cells expanded clonally at 0.1 to 3.0 mg/kg.

V was pared by 5 bases and J by 7 bases, with 10 bases of the junction left unmatched. CDR3 length: 14 amino acids. The germline V gene has CDR1 SGHAT and CDR2 FQNNGV. As to this clone: The antigen is not known.

Repertoires were generated with immunoSEQ multiplex PCR, while TCRdb's copy carries only in-frame clones and drops some. Counted here are around 140,000 clones, 90% occurring once; the ten biggest clones make up 0.85% to 1.4%. The origin of this receptor is an adult with an advanced solid tumor such as melanoma, head and neck, liver or kidney cancer. J is TRBJ1-2 and V is TRBV11-2, with 7 bases fitting TRBD1. The specimen was CD4+ or CD8+ T cells sorted from blood, collected in a trial of the OX40 agonist ivuxolimab. The CDR3: CASSLRDSAPGYTF. The CDR3 DNA is TGTGCCAGCAGCCTCCGGGACAGCGCCCCTGGCTACACCTTC.